The 30 T cell receptor beta chains below all came from one sample that was sequenced in a study of regulatory T cells in long-lasting Graves disease. Arm-PCR of CDR3 regions and iRepertoire HTBI primers were used to build TCR beta libraries. TCRdb reprocessed the multiplex PCR reads via MiXCR and lists one record per CDR3 protein. There are over 350,000 distinct CDR3 sequences in the sample; approximately 15% occur only once, and about 7.8% lies in the top ten. The time point here: newly diagnosed GD, antithyroid drugs for less than 3 months. Making the TCR library involved RNA that had been extracted from PBMCs. These data were likewise used in another study, on T cells in Graves' hyperthyroidism and ophthalmopathy.

This specimen consisted of peripheral blood mononuclear cells (PBMCs), obtained at new diagnosis, from a patient treated with antithyroid drugs. Source of these receptors: a woman aged 35 to 49 with Graves disease.

This clonotype was observed a handful of times. The chain joins TRBV10-2 to TRBJ2-2, with 12 bases fitting TRBD2. Per the germline V gene, CDR1 is WSHSY and CDR2 is SAAADI. The CDR3 has 16 residues. The junction had 7 bases not matched to a gene; V was cut back by 5 bases and J by 6 bases. CDR3 DNA sequence: TGCGCCAGCAGTATTTTGCTAGCGGGAGGGCCCGGGGAGCTGTTTTTT. Protein: CASSILLAGGPGELFF.

A word on this clonotype: This may arise from a read error, as a much more abundant clone is one base away. The chain recombines TRBV30 with TRBJ2-1; 11 bases are a match to TRBD2. The CDR3 contains 16 residues. CDR1 and CDR2 from the germline V gene are GTSNPN and SVGIG (reference sequence). CDR3 coding DNA: TGTGCCTGGAGTGTACCTCCGGGACTAGCGGTCAATGGGCAGTTCTTC. Amino acid sequence: CAWSVPPGLAVNGQFF.

This clonotype occurred many times. This chain joins TRBV13 and TRBJ2-7; D is perhaps TRBD1 (6 bases). The CDR3 runs 15 residues. The V end lost 2 bases, the J end lost 3 bases, and 14 bases lay between the germline ends. The germline V gene has CDR1 PRHDT and CDR2 FYEKMQ (reference sequence). In DNA, the CDR3 is TGTGCCAGCAGCTTATTGGGACATAAGCACTACGAGCAGTACTTC. Amino acids: CASSLLGHKHYEQYF.

This clonotype was seen ten or more times. This chain uses TRBV29-1 with TRBJ2-5; 11 nucleotides line up with TRBD2. V lost 7 bases to trimming and J lost 5 bases; unmatched junction nucleotides: 9. Germline V gives CDR1 SQVTM, CDR2 ANQGSEA. CDR3 size: 14 residues. This CDR3 is CSGGLAGGRETQYF. The CDR3, as DNA: TGCAGCGGGGGGCTAGCGGGAGGCCGGGAGACCCAGTACTTC.

This clonotype was counted ten times or more. The genes are TRBV14 and TRBJ2-7; D gene uncertain. Trimming pared 4 bases from V and 1 base from J, leaving 11 bases between. The CDR3 length is 14 residues. Looked up from germline, CDR1 is SGHDN and CDR2 is FVKESK. CDR3 sequence reads: CASSLRIQSYEQYF. In DNA form, the CDR3 reads TGTGCCAGCAGCCTTCGGATACAGTCCTACGAGCAGTACTTC.

The table lists this clonotype with a few counts. The chain links TRBV6-2 or TRBV6-3 to TRBJ2-1; D is unclear. Germline CDR1 reads MNHEY; CDR2 reads SVGEGT. The CDR3 is 11 residues long. The ends were cut back, 6 bases at V and 7 bases at J, with 7 bases in the middle. The CDR3 here is CASSQRNEQFF. As DNA, the CDR3 is TGTGCCAGCAGCCAAAGAAATGAGCAGTTCTTC.

V gene TRBV5-4 combines with J gene TRBJ2-5; maybe TRBD1 (6 bases). Germline V lookup: CDR1 SGHNT, CDR2 YYREEE (reference sequence). The CDR3 consists of 15 residues. V was cut by 2 bases and J by 0 bases, with 11 bases left in between. The CDR3 region has the DNA TGTGCCAGCAGCTTTTTAGGACAGTACCAAGAGACCCAGTACTTC. Protein sequence: CASSFLGQYQETQYF.

Regarding this clonotype: This could be a read error, since a much larger clone is one nucleotide away. Given the absence of the conserved phenylalanine or tryptophan at the CDR3 end, a read error is likely. V and J are TRBV25-1 and TRBJ2-1, with 10 nucleotides matching TRBD2. Germline V gene lookup returns CDR1 MGHDK and CDR2 SYGVNS. The CDR3 is 13 amino acids. The V segment lost 6 bases and the J segment 9 bases; nucleotides outside the gene matches: 5. This CDR3 reads CASSLAGVLEQFL. The CDR3 DNA reads TGTGCCAGCAGCCTAGCGGGAGTTCTTGAGCAGTTCCTC.

In its sample, this clonotype was seen a few times. The J gene is TRBJ2-5, the V gene TRBV6-2 or TRBV6-3; 13 nucleotides align to TRBD2. The CDR3 totals 15 residues. V gave up 4 bases and J gave up 2 bases; unmatched junction bases: 1. Per the germline V gene, CDR1 is MNHEY and CDR2 is SVGEGT. CDR3 in amino acids: CASSWGLAGQETQYF. CDR3 DNA: TGTGCCAGCAGTTGGGGACTAGCGGGACAAGAGACCCAGTACTTC.

This clonotype was detected ten times or more. The chain uses TRBV7-9 and TRBJ2-5; possible D gene TRBD1, 6 bases. The CDR3 is 15 residues long. CDR1 and CDR2 (germline): SEHNR, FQNEAQ (reference sequence). V shed 1 base and J shed 1 base, with 10 bases lying between them. The CDR3 DNA is TGTGCCAGCAGCTTAGGGTGGACAGCCCAAGAGACCCAGTACTTC. This sequence encodes CASSLGWTAQETQYF.

At least ten counts were recorded for this clonotype. The rearrangement links TRBV11-3 to TRBJ2-7, with 7 bases aligning to TRBD1. This CDR3 has 14 amino acids. The V gene end was trimmed by 2 bases and the J gene end by 4 bases; junction bases not matched to a gene: 5. Germline V gives CDR1 SGHNT, CDR2 YENEEA. CDR3 protein: CASSLPGTVYEQYF. The CDR3 coding sequence is TGTGCCAGCAGCTTACCCGGGACAGTTTACGAGCAGTACTTC.

In this sample, this clonotype turned up many times. The rearrangement links TRBV7-2 to TRBJ1-2; D may be TRBD1 (5 bases). The CDR3 spans 15 residues. CDR1 is SGHTA, CDR2 FQGNSA, per germline. V was pared by 0 bases and J by 4 bases, with 12 bases between. In DNA form, the CDR3 reads TGTGCCAGCAGCTTAGCGGACACGGTTGGCTATGGCTACACCTTC. Amino acid sequence: CASSLADTVGYGYTF.

In this sample, this clonotype turned up a few times. The chain couples TRBV28 to TRBJ1-5, with unresolved D. The CDR3 loop spans 14 amino acids. Germline CDR1 is MDHEN and CDR2 is SYDVKM. Trimming cost V 6 bases and J 11 bases, with 20 bases left between them. The CDR3 loop is CASRREDARMSQHF. The CDR3 DNA follows: TGTGCCAGCAGGAGAGAGGACGCCCGGATGTCCCAGCATTTT.

This clonotype was recorded at least ten times. The chain combines TRBV2 with TRBJ2-7, with 13 bases fitting TRBD2. The germline V gene encodes CDR1 SNHLY and CDR2 FYNNEI. V was pared by 5 bases and J by 0 bases, with 7 bases of the junction left unmatched. This CDR3 spans 17 amino acids. Here the CDR3 DNA reads TGTGCCAGCAGTAAACCGGGACTAGCGGGAAACTCCTACGAGCAGTACTTC. This encodes CASSKPGLAGNSYEQYF.

This clonotype appeared many times. The chain joins TRBV9 to TRBJ1-1; D not certain. V lost 1 base and J lost 0, with 7 bases in between. This CDR3 comprises 14 residues. Per the germline V gene, CDR1 is SGDLS and CDR2 is YYNGEE. CDR3 sequence (DNA): TGTGCCAGCAGCGTACAAGCTATGAACACTGAAGCTTTCTTT. It yields the protein CASSVQAMNTEAFF.

This clonotype was detected ten times or more. The CDR3 nucleotides read TGTGCCAGCAGTGAAGCGAGGGCAGTCTATGGCTACACCTTC. This sequence encodes CASSEARAVYGYTF. The chain employs TRBV2 and TRBJ1-2; D ambiguous. Germline CDR1 and CDR2: SNHLY and FYNNEI. The CDR3 covers 14 residues. The V gene lost 0 bases and the J gene lost 4 bases, with 9 bases spanning the gap.

There are many counts of this clonotype. The chain couples TRBV7-9 to TRBJ2-1; D ambiguous. With 2 bases removed from V and 8 bases from J, the gap between germline ends came to 10 bases. Germline CDR1 is SEHNR and CDR2 is FQNEAQ (reference sequence). This CDR3 is 13 amino acids long. CDR3 bases: TGTGCCAGCAGCTTACCTCTATCCGATGAGCAGTTCTTC. It is translated as CASSLPLSDEQFF.

In its sample, this clonotype was seen many times. V is TRBV7-8 and J is TRBJ2-1; 8 nucleotides agree with TRBD1. This CDR3 region has 15 residues. V gave up 5 bases and J gave up 1 base; unmatched junction bases: 4. Germline V CDR1 and CDR2: SGHVS, FQNEAQ. The CDR3 protein is CASSRQGSSYNEQFF. In DNA, the CDR3 is TGTGCCAGCAGCCGACAGGGGAGTTCCTACAATGAGCAGTTCTTC.

This clonotype occurred many times. The rearrangement joins TRBV28 to TRBJ1-4; TRBD1 matches 10 bases. The CDR3 is made up of 16 amino acids. Per germline, CDR1 MDHEN and CDR2 SYDVKM. The V gene end was trimmed by 7 bases and the J gene end by 6 bases; junction bases not matched to a gene: 11. The CDR3 DNA reads as TGTGCCAGCAACCATAGATTCGGGACAGGGGATGAAAAACTGTTTTTT. It translates to CASNHRFGTGDEKLFF. The whole variable domain, remainder taken from reference TRBV28 and TRBJ1-4, is DVKVTQSSRYLVKRTGEKVFLECVQDMDHENMFWYRQDPGLGLRLIYFSYDVKMKEKGDIPEGYSVSREKKERFSLILESASTNQTSMYLCASNHRFGTGDEKLFFGSGTQLSVL.

The table lists this clonotype with many counts. CDR3 in DNA: TGTGCCAGCAGTGCCAGGGTTGGAGGAAACACCATATATTTT. Protein sequence: CASSARVGGNTIYF. The rearrangement joins TRBV6-1 to TRBJ1-3; D is perhaps TRBD1 (5 bases). Between the trimmed V and J ends, which lost 4 bases and 4 bases, there was a span of 11 bases. Germline V gives CDR1 MNHNS, CDR2 SASEGT. This CDR3 region has 14 residues.

This clonotype was seen repeatedly, ten times or more. This chain connects TRBV12-3 or TRBV12-4 to TRBJ2-5; no clear D. The CDR3 length is 13 residues. V was shortened by 1 base and J by 5 bases, with 8 bases between the two germline ends. For the CDR3, the DNA is TGTGCCAGCAGTTTAGAAGGGCCTGAGACCCAGTACTTC. Its translation is CASSLEGPETQYF.

The chain links TRBV11-2 to TRBJ2-3; 14 nucleotides line up with TRBD2. Germline V CDR1 and CDR2: SGHAT, FQNNGV. V was clipped by 5 bases and J by 6 bases; unmatched bases: 13. This CDR3 spans 18 amino acids. DNA of the CDR3: TGTGCCAGCAGCCCCCTAGGGCCGGGACTAGCGGGAGCGGATACGCAGTATTTT. Its translation is CASSPLGPGLAGADTQYF.

This clonotype was seen ten or more times. The V call is TRBV14, the J call TRBJ2-1; TRBD1 or TRBD2 may be the D gene (6 bases each). This CDR3 comprises 18 residues. Germline-derived CDR1 and CDR2 are SGHDN and FVKESK. V gave up 1 base and J gave up 4 bases, with 20 bases separating them. For the CDR3, the DNA is TGTGCCAGCAGCCAAGTAGGGGGGAGTCATACTCTGTACAATGAGCAGTTCTTC. The encoded protein is CASSQVGGSHTLYNEQFF.

Ten or more counts support this clonotype. The gene calls are TRBV12-3 or TRBV12-4 and TRBJ2-7, with 15 bases lining up with TRBD2. This CDR3 is 18 amino acids long. Losses at the gene ends were 0 bases for V and 5 bases for J; bases not matched to a gene: 8. The CDR3 protein is CASSLALRTSGRANEQYF. CDR3 nucleotides: TGTGCCAGCAGTTTAGCGCTTCGGACTAGCGGGAGGGCCAACGAGCAGTACTTC.

This clonotype was detected a few times. V usage is TRBV3-1 and J usage is TRBJ2-7; D is possibly TRBD1 (5 bases). The CDR3 runs to 15 residues. The germline V and J ends were trimmed by 0 bases and 3 bases, with 12 bases remaining between them. The germline CDR1 and CDR2 sequences are LGHDT and YNNKEL (reference sequence). The CDR3 loop is CASSQEVVQVYEQYF. DNA for the CDR3: TGTGCCAGCAGCCAAGAGGTTGTACAGGTCTACGAGCAGTACTTC.

V gene TRBV30 combines with J gene TRBJ1-2; no clear D gene. The length of the CDR3 is 19 residues. Germline CDR1 GTSNPN, CDR2 SVGIG (reference sequence). V shed 0 bases and J shed 0 bases, with 23 bases lying between them. CDR3 residues: CAWSVRLGFLLQANYGYTF. As DNA, the CDR3 is TGTGCCTGGAGTGTCCGACTCGGGTTCTTATTACAAGCTAACTATGGCTACACCTTC.

This clonotype was seen only once. The chain uses TRBV5-1 and TRBJ2-7; tentative D call: TRBD2 (6 bases). Germline CDR1 is SGHRS and CDR2 is YFSETQ. The ends were cut back, 0 bases at V and 7 bases at J, with 11 bases in the middle. There are 13 residues in the CDR3. CDR3 sequence reads: CASSLGGDKEQYF. The CDR3 region has the DNA TGCGCCAGCAGCTTGGGGGGGGATAAGGAGCAGTACTTC.

This clonotype showed up many times. The gene calls are TRBV6-1 and TRBJ2-7; D unresolved. CDR1 is MNHNS and CDR2 is SASEGT in the germline V gene. The V end lost 6 bases, the J end lost 2 bases, and 5 bases lay between the germline ends. The CDR3 covers 11 residues. CDR3 sequence (DNA): TGTGCCAGCAGAACGACCTACGAGCAGTACTTC. This codes for CASRTTYEQYF.

The chain uses TRBV6-1 and TRBJ2-1; 7 bases are shared with TRBD2. Trimming at V came to 0 bases and at J to 8 bases, leaving 7 bases not matched to a gene. CDR1 and CDR2 from the germline V gene are MNHNS and SASEGT. This CDR3 has 15 amino acids. CDR3 loop: CASSEAVRLAYEQFF. CDR3 sequence (DNA): TGTGCCAGCAGTGAAGCCGTGAGACTAGCCTATGAGCAGTTCTTC.

This clonotype was counted between two and nine times. J is TRBJ1-2 and V is TRBV28; 7 bases are a match to TRBD1. CDR3 size: 15 residues. The germline V gene encodes CDR1 MDHEN and CDR2 SYDVKM. Unmatched junction bases numbered 14, after V lost 5 bases and J lost 8 bases. This CDR3 reads CASSTSRDSEKGYTF. As DNA, the CDR3 is TGTGCCAGCAGTACCTCCCGGGACAGTGAGAAGGGCTACACCTTC.